One sample yielded the 28 T cell receptor beta chains listed below, sequenced in a study of shared clonotypes between healthy human individuals. TCRdb's copy holds only in-frame clones and misses some; the assay was immunoSEQ multiplex PCR. This repertoire shows millions of clones, about 92% found once; its top ten account for over 0.12%. The sequenced sample consisted of naive CD4+ T cells sorted from blood. Specified subset: CD45RA+ positively selected. The receptors derive from a man between 18 and 29 years old in good health.

This rearrangement joins TRBV29-1 to TRBJ2-2, with D unresolved. The V and J ends lost 4 bases and 9 bases respectively, with 9 bases between them. The CDR3 length is 11 residues. Germline V gene lookup returns CDR1 SQVTM and CDR2 ANQGSEA. This CDR3 reads CSVVQSRELFF. DNA for the CDR3: TGCAGCGTTGTACAATCCCGGGAGCTGTTTTTT.

This clone was found once. Different DNA sequences within this sample yield the same CDR3. The chain carries TRBV6-6 and TRBJ1-2; D ambiguous. Germline V gene lookup returns CDR1 MNHNY and CDR2 SVGAGI (reference sequence). CDR3 size: 14 residues. With 0 bases removed from V and 1 base from J, the gap between germline ends came to 6 bases. The CDR3 spells CASSYSGGNYGYTF. The CDR3 DNA follows: TGTGCCAGCAGTTACTCTGGCGGTAACTATGGCTACACCTTC.

The chain joins TRBV7-2 to TRBJ2-3; possible D gene TRBD1, 6 bases. The germline CDR1 and CDR2 sequences are SGHTA and FQGNSA. There are 15 residues in the CDR3. Trimming pared 3 bases from V and 0 bases from J, leaving 10 bases between. The CDR3 spells CASSFNRASTDTQYF. The DNA of the CDR3 is TGTGCCAGCAGCTTTAACAGGGCTAGCACAGATACGCAGTATTTT.

The rearrangement links TRBV2 to TRBJ2-2; possible D gene TRBD1, 5 bases. Germline loops: CDR1 SNHLY, CDR2 FYNNEI. This CDR3 has 15 residues. V was clipped by 4 bases and J by 5 bases, with 14 bases between them. The CDR3 nucleotides read TGTGCCAGCAGTGTCAGTCAGGGAAGGACCGGGGAGCTGTTTTTT. Translating gives CASSVSQGRTGELFF.

The V call is TRBV4-1, the J call TRBJ2-7, with 8 bases matching TRBD1. After removal of 0 bases from V and 7 bases from J, the junction contained 8 bases not matched to a gene. Germline CDR1 is MGHRA and CDR2 is YSYEKL. This CDR3 has 15 amino acids. The CDR3: CASSQDQRTGIEQYF. DNA for the CDR3: TGCGCCAGCAGCCAAGATCAAAGGACAGGGATTGAGCAGTACTTC.

The chain links TRBV28 to TRBJ1-2, with D perhaps TRBD1 (5 bases). The CDR3 extends over 20 amino acids. Trimming removed 2 bases at V and 4 bases at J, with 29 bases between. Germline-derived CDR1 and CDR2 are MDHEN and SYDVKM. CDR3 amino acids: CASSLTDPGTSGSRGYGYTF. CDR3 sequence (DNA): TGTGCCAGCAGTTTAACGGACCCCGGGACGAGCGGATCGCGTGGCTATGGCTACACCTTC.

The genes are TRBV5-1 and TRBJ2-1, with TRBD1 identical over 9 bases. Trimming at V came to 5 bases and at J to 9 bases, leaving 6 bases not matched to a gene. Germline V gives CDR1 SGHRS, CDR2 YFSETQ. The CDR3 consists of 13 residues. The CDR3 DNA reads as TGCGCCAGCAGACAGGGGGCTACGGGTGAGCAGTTCTTC. It yields the protein CASRQGATGEQFF.

As DNA, the CDR3 is TGTGCCAGCAGCCCGGGGGTGGGGGCACGGGTCCGTGGCTACACCTTC. This encodes CASSPGVGARVRGYTF. The rearrangement uses TRBV7-2 and TRBJ1-2, with TRBD1 as a possible D gene (6 bases). The CDR3 loop spans 16 amino acids. The germline gives CDR1 SGHTA, CDR2 FQGNSA. V lost 5 bases and J lost 7, with 23 bases in between.

This chain uses TRBV7-9 with TRBJ2-3, with 11 bases that match TRBD2. Germline trimming cut 6 bases from V and 4 bases from J; bases unmatched to any gene: 6. The germline gives CDR1 SEHNR, CDR2 FQNEAQ (reference sequence). The length of the CDR3 is 15 residues. In DNA form, the CDR3 reads TGTGCCAGCAGTTCACTAGCGGGGGCCGCAGATACGCAGTATTTT. Protein sequence: CASSSLAGAADTQYF.

CDR3 DNA: TGTGCCAACCAGGGACGGACGAAAGAGACCCAGTACTTC. Translating gives CANQGRTKETQYF. The chain uses TRBV28 and TRBJ2-5; D might be TRBD1 or TRBD2, each matching 5 bases. V was pared by 10 bases and J by 3 bases, with 15 bases between. CDR3 length equals 13 residues. Per germline, CDR1 MDHEN and CDR2 SYDVKM.

This clone was picked up one time. J is TRBJ1-1 and V is TRBV10-1; no reliable D call. Between the trimmed V and J ends, which lost 0 bases and 5 bases, there was a span of 10 bases. Germline V lookup: CDR1 WNHNN, CDR2 SYGVQD (reference sequence). The CDR3 contains 14 residues. The CDR3 reads CASSESGSRTEAFF. The CDR3, as DNA: TGCGCCAGCAGTGAGTCGGGCAGCAGAACTGAAGCTTTCTTT.

This chain joins TRBV4-1 and TRBJ2-1; tentatively, D is TRBD2 (6 bases). V was pared by 0 bases and J by 3 bases, with 12 bases between. The CDR3 loop spans 16 amino acids. The germline V gene has CDR1 MGHRA and CDR2 YSYEKL. The CDR3 DNA sequence: TGCGCCAGCAGCCAAGATGTGGCCGGGGGCTACAATGAGCAGTTCTTC. Encoded protein: CASSQDVAGGYNEQFF.

This clone was seen more than once but under ten times. One end of the junction fails to match germline, which may point to a read error. This chain uses TRBV7-7 with TRBJ2-2, with TRBD1 as a possible D gene (5 bases). CDR3 length: 15 amino acids. The germline V gene encodes CDR1 SSHAT and CDR2 FNYEAQ (reference sequence). CDR3 in amino acids: CASSHGHSNTGELFF. The DNA of the CDR3 is TGTGCTAGCAGCCACGGACATTCGAACACCGGGGAGCTGTTTTTT.

The count of this clone is one. The genes are TRBV11-2 and TRBJ2-1; 11 positions match TRBD2. V dropped 6 bases and J dropped 8; count of bases not matched to a gene: 12. The CDR3 has 16 amino acids. Germline V gene lookup returns CDR1 SGHAT and CDR2 FQNNGV. Written as DNA, the CDR3 is TGTGCCAGCAGGACCCAACTAGCGGGAGACGGCCATGAGCAGTTCTTC. It specifies CASRTQLAGDGHEQFF.

This chain links TRBV10-3 with TRBJ2-1; 9 bases align to TRBD2. The V gene's germline CDR1 is ENHRY and CDR2 SYGVKD. The CDR3 extends over 12 amino acids. V lost 7 bases to trimming and J lost 8 bases; unmatched junction nucleotides: 3. CDR3 DNA sequence: TGTGCCATCAAAGCGGGGGGCGATGAGCAGTTCTTC. It codes for CAIKAGGDEQFF.

As to this clone: At the DNA level, this CDR3 is encoded by other sequences in the same sample as well. The chain has TRBV15 and TRBJ2-5; the D is unclear. With 0 bases removed from V and 4 bases from J, the gap between germline ends came to 6 bases. There are 13 residues in the CDR3. Per germline, CDR1 LNHNV and CDR2 YYDKDF (reference sequence). CDR3 DNA sequence: TGTGCCACCAGCAGAGATCTGGGAGAGACCCAGTACTTC. Residues: CATSRDLGETQYF. The variable domain in full, completed from reference TRBV15 and TRBJ2-5, reads DAMVIQNPRYQVTQFGKPVTLSCSQTLNHNVMYWYQQKSSQAPKLLFHYYDKDFNNEADTPDNFQSRRPNTSFCFLDIRSPGLGDTAMYLCATSRDLGETQYFGPGTRLLVL.

This rearrangement joins TRBV6-1 to TRBJ1-1, with D possibly matching TRBD1 (6 bases). Trimming took off 6 bases at V and 5 bases at J, with 13 bases between the two ends. CDR3 length: 13 residues. Germline-derived CDR1 and CDR2 are MNHNS and SASEGT. CDR3 region: CASSLQGGTEAFF. CDR3 nucleotide sequence: TGTGCCAGCAGCCTACAGGGAGGGACTGAAGCTTTCTTT.

The gene calls are TRBV5-6 and TRBJ1-2, with unresolved D. Germline CDR1 reads SGHDT; CDR2 reads YYEEEE. V was cut by 7 bases and J by 2 bases, with 9 bases left in between. The CDR3 sequence is 12 residues long. In DNA form, the CDR3 reads TGTGCCAGCTCCACTCTCAACTATGGCTACACCTTC. This gives the protein CASSTLNYGYTF.

This clone was seen a few times. This chain connects TRBV5-1 to TRBJ2-6; no firm D call. The germline V gene has CDR1 SGHRS and CDR2 YFSETQ. CDR3 size: 15 residues. The V and J ends lost 4 bases and 2 bases respectively, with 10 bases between them. The CDR3 nucleotides read TGCGCCAGCAGCATCGGCGTGACTGGGGCCAACGTCCTGACTTTC. It is translated as CASSIGVTGANVLTF. The variable domain in full, completed from reference TRBV5-1 and TRBJ2-6, reads KAGVTQTPRYLIKTRGQQVTLSCSPISGHRSVSWYQQTPGQGLQFLFEYFSETQRNKGNFPGRFSGRQFSNSRSEMNVSTLELGDSALYLCASSIGVTGANVLTFGAGSRLTVL.

The chain recombines TRBV7-2 with TRBJ2-3; D gene unclear. Per the germline V gene, CDR1 is SGHTA and CDR2 is FQGNSA. CDR3 size: 12 residues. V shed 6 bases and J shed 0 bases, with 4 bases lying between them. The CDR3 DNA reads TGTGCCAGCAGATCTAGCACAGATACGCAGTATTTT. This translates into CASRSSTDTQYF.

V usage is TRBV4-3 and J usage is TRBJ2-5; D ambiguous. The CDR3 totals 15 residues. Germline values: CDR1 LGHNA, CDR2 YSLEER. Trimming took off 0 bases at V and 4 bases at J, with 12 bases between the two ends. The CDR3 coding sequence is TGCGCCAGCAGCCAAGATCGTGGCCGAATAGAGACCCAGTACTTC. Protein product: CASSQDRGRIETQYF.

V is TRBV7-2 and J is TRBJ2-7, with TRBD2 identical over 14 bases. Trimming cost V 5 bases and J 12 bases; bases outside gene matches: 6. CDR1 is SGHTA, CDR2 FQGNSA, per germline. This CDR3 has 13 amino acids. The CDR3 sequence is CASSTGTSGSLYF. As DNA, the CDR3 is TGTGCCAGCAGCACGGGGACTAGCGGGAGCCTGTACTTC.

This rearrangement joins TRBV6-5 to TRBJ1-2; tentatively, D is TRBD1 (5 bases). The CDR3 contains 12 residues. Germline V CDR1 and CDR2: MNHEY, SVGAGI. V lost 6 bases to trimming and J lost 4 bases, with 9 bases between them. Written as DNA, the CDR3 is TGTGCCAGCAGGGGGGGAGGCTATGGCTACACCTTC. Amino acids: CASRGGGYGYTF.

This chain links TRBV30 with TRBJ1-3, with D perhaps matching TRBD1 (5 bases). Germline V CDR1 and CDR2: GTSNPN, SVGIG (reference sequence). The CDR3 totals 15 residues. V lost 1 base to trimming and J lost 0 bases, with 10 bases between them. The CDR3 bases are TGTGCCTGGAGTGAAGCGACAGTCTCTGGAAACACCATATATTTT. Translated: CAWSEATVSGNTIYF. The whole variable domain, remainder taken from reference TRBV30 and TRBJ1-3, is SQTIHQWPATLVQPVGSPLSLECTVEGTSNPNLYWYRQAAGRGLQLLFYSVGIGQISSEVPQNLSASRPQDRQFILSSKKLLLSDSGFYLCAWSEATVSGNTIYFGEGSWLTVV.

This chain uses TRBV5-1 with TRBJ2-7, with 9 nucleotides matching TRBD1. This CDR3 contains 16 residues. Trimming took 0 bases from V and 5 from J; bases not matched to a gene: 9. Germline V gives CDR1 SGHRS, CDR2 YFSETQ. The CDR3 reads CASSLGFTGQGDEQYF. CDR3 DNA sequence: TGCGCCAGCAGCTTGGGTTTTACGGGACAGGGTGACGAGCAGTACTTC.

The chain links TRBV2 to TRBJ2-2, with D possibly being TRBD1 (6 bases). CDR1 and CDR2 from the germline V gene are SNHLY and FYNNEI. Trimming removed 9 bases from V and 2 bases from J, with 16 bases in between. CDR3 length: 15 amino acids. The CDR3 sequence: CASHKRTVNTGELFF. The CDR3 nucleotides are TGTGCCAGTCATAAACGGACAGTTAACACCGGGGAGCTGTTTTTT.

The chain has TRBV18 and TRBJ1-5, with a tentative D call TRBD1 (6 bases). Germline V CDR1 and CDR2: KGHSH, LQKENI. This CDR3 contains 15 residues. Trimming took 3 bases from V and 3 from J, leaving 12 bases between them. This CDR3 reads CASSPQGNNNQPQHF. CDR3 bases: TGTGCCAGCTCACCGCAGGGGAATAACAATCAGCCCCAGCATTTT.

The rearrangement uses TRBV28 and TRBJ2-2; 7 nucleotides line up with TRBD1. Trimming took 4 bases from V and 0 from J; bases not matched to a gene: 5. The CDR3 is 16 residues long. Germline assignment: CDR1 MDHEN and CDR2 SYDVKM. CDR3: CASSSTGDPNTGELFF. The DNA of the CDR3 is TGTGCCAGCAGTTCTACAGGGGACCCGAACACCGGGGAGCTGTTTTTT. Filled out from reference TRBV28 and TRBJ2-2, the complete variable domain reads DVKVTQSSRYLVKRTGEKVFLECVQDMDHENMFWYRQDPGLGLRLIYFSYDVKMKEKGDIPEGYSVSREKKERFSLILESASTNQTSMYLCASSSTGDPNTGELFFGEGSRLTVL.